Listed here is a single T cell receptor (beta chain). This sample stems from a study of CD8+CD57+ T cells in acquired aplastic anemia. As for the study in general: Mean DNA quantity obtained from sorted CD4+ and CD8+ cells was around 3.2 ug. Among healthy donors, CD4+ cells averaged about 9.9 million reads.

The CDR3 has 17 amino acids. Unmatched junction bases numbered 3, after V lost 6 bases and J lost 1 base. Germline V gene sequence: CDR1 SGHAT, CDR2 FQNNGV. Genomic DNA provided the template from which TCR beta VDJ and CDR3 profiles were obtained. TCRdb called the reads again in MiXCR, with one record for every CDR3 protein. The data contain a few hundred thousand distinct CDR3 sequences, 30% to 40% of them singletons. The genes are TRBV11-2 and TRBJ2-1; 16 bases map to TRBD2. The sample consisted of sorted CD4+, CD8+, or CD8+CD57+ T cells (not recorded which) from PBMCs. The receptor's source is a human donor in good health, serving as a control. The DNA of the CDR3 is TGTGCCAGCAGTGGGACTAGCGGGGGGGGATCCTACAATGAGCAGTTCTTC. It is translated as CASSGTSGGGSYNEQFF.